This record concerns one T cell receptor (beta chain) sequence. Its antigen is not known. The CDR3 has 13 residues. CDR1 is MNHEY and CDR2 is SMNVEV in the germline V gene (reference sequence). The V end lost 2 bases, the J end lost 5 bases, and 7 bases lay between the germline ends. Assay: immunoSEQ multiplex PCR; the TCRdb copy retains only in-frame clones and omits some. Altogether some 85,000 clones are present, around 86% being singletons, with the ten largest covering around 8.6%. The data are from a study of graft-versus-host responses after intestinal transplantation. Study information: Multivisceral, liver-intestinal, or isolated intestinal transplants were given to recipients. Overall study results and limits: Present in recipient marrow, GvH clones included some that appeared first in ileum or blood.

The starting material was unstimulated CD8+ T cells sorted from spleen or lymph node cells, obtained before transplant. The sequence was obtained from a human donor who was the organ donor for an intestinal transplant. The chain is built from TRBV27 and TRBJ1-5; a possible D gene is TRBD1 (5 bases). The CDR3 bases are TGTGCCAGCAGTTTAAGGGGCGATCAGCCCCAGCATTTT. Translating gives CASSLRGDQPQHF.